The clone carrying this T cell receptor beta chain appeared a few times. The data derive from a study of patients and donors after allogeneic stem cell transplantation. Each CDR3 protein gets one entry after TCRdb re-called the RT-PCR reads with MiXCR. Of about 410,000 distinct CDR3 sequences in the sample, roughly 17% were seen once. Trimming cost V 1 base and J 8 bases, with 11 bases left between them. Germline lookup yields CDR1 SGHTA and CDR2 FQGNSA. The CDR3 has 13 residues. Sequencing was done on a sample of blood, either unsorted or a sorted T cell fraction (not recorded which). The chain recombines TRBV7-2 with TRBJ1-1; D may be TRBD1 (5 bases). This TCR came from a human donor who was either an allogeneic HSCT recipient or a stem cell or donor lymphocyte infusion donor (not recorded which). It is not recorded whose cells these are; they may come from a transplant donor. The CDR3 DNA follows: TGTGCCAGCAGCTTAGTGGTGGGACGGGAAGCTTTCTTT. Its translation: CASSLVVGREAFF.